Sequencing of this T cell receptor beta chain was carried out in a study of blood T cell repertoires in COVID-19. This CDR3 comprises 14 residues. Trimming at V came to 2 bases and at J to 10 bases, leaving 5 bases not matched to a gene. Germline-derived CDR1 and CDR2 are MNHNY and SVGAGI (reference sequence). Sequencing used immunoSEQ multiplex PCR; TCRdb keeps in-frame clones, though not all of them. The data contain 300,000 to 400,000 clones, around 87% of them singletons. This clonotype was sampled from a human donor in a cohort sampled during active COVID-19. The sample taken for sequencing was peripheral blood. The chain links TRBV6-6 to TRBJ2-7; 13 bases fit TRBD2. CDR3 coding DNA: TGTGCCAGCAGTTACGGGACTAGCGGGGACCAACAGTACTTC. Protein sequence: CASSYGTSGDQQYF.